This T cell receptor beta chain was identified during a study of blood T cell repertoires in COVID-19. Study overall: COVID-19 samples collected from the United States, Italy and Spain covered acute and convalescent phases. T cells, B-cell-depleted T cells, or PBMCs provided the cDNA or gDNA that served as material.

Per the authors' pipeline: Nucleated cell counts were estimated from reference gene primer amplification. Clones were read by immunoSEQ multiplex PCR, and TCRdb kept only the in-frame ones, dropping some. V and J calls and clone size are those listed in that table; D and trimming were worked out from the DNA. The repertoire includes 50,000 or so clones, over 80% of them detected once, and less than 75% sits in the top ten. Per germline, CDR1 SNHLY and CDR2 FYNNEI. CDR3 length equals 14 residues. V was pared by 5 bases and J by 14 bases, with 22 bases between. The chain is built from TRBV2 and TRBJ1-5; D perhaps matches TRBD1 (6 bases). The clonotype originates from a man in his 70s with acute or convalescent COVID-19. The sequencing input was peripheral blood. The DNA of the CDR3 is TGTGCCAGCAGTAGACAGGTCACCTCCGGGGTTAAGCATTTT. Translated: CASSRQVTSGVKHF.